These 5 T cell receptor beta chains originate from one sample sequenced in a study of blood T cell repertoires in COVID-19. TCRdb keeps only in-frame clones here, not all; method: immunoSEQ multiplex PCR. The sample has 150,000 to 200,000 clones; about 87% are singletons. The material sequenced was peripheral blood. Receptors originate from a middle-aged man with active or convalescent COVID-19.

The chain is built from TRBV25-1 and TRBJ1-2, with D possibly TRBD1 on 6 matching bases. This CDR3 region has 14 residues. Per germline, CDR1 MGHDK and CDR2 SYGVNS. Trimming took off 3 bases at V and 7 bases at J, with 15 bases between the two ends. The CDR3 DNA reads TGTGCCAGCAGTGAGCAGACAGGACTGGGTGGCTACACCTTC. Translating gives CASSEQTGLGGYTF.

This sequence joins TRBV6-2 or TRBV6-3 and TRBJ2-7; TRBD2 might be the D (5 bases). V was trimmed by 0 bases and J by 3 bases, leaving 9 bases between them. Germline values: CDR1 MNHEY, CDR2 SVGEGT. The CDR3 extends over 14 amino acids. The CDR3 spells CASSYSKRNYEQYF. For the CDR3, the DNA is TGTGCCAGCAGTTACTCGAAGCGGAACTACGAGCAGTACTTC.

This clone was counted once. This chain connects TRBV30 to TRBJ1-6; D is unclear. This CDR3 spans 13 amino acids. Germline CDR1 is GTSNPN and CDR2 is SVGIG (reference sequence). Trimming shortened V by 0 bases and J by 8 bases, and 8 bases separated the two germline ends. CDR3 DNA sequence: TGTGCCTGGAGTGTACTGGTCGATTCACCCCTCCACTTT. It is translated as CAWSVLVDSPLHF.

In DNA form, the CDR3 reads TGTGCCAGCGGGGGGACTCAAGAGACCCAGTACTTC. Its translation is CASGGTQETQYF. The chain is built from TRBV12-3 or TRBV12-4 and TRBJ2-5, with a possible D match to TRBD2 (6 bases). The CDR3 contains 12 residues. V was clipped by 8 bases and J by 2 bases, with 9 bases between them.

Notes on this clone: Germline is not matched at one junction end, which may reflect a read error. The rearrangement links TRBV7-9 to TRBJ1-4; D gene ambiguous. The CDR3 extends over 16 amino acids. Germline V lookup: CDR1 SEHNR, CDR2 FQNEAQ (reference sequence). CDR3 in amino acids: CASSHLEGVANGKLFF. CDR3 nucleotide sequence: TGTGCCAGCAGCCACCTCGAGGGAGTCGCAAATGGAAAACTGTTTTTT.